The source of this T cell receptor beta chain is a study of vaccination effects on CD4 cells after COVID-19. This clone was counted between two and nine times. What it recognizes is unknown. V lost 4 bases and J lost 4; bases outside the gene matches: 4. Germline V lookup: CDR1 SQVTM, CDR2 ANQGSEA. This CDR3 has 12 residues. Profiling relied on immunoSEQ multiplex PCR, and the TCRdb table lists in-frame clones only, not all of them. The data contain around 47,000 clones, 72% of them singletons. The culture ran for 10 days before CD4+ T cells were isolated. Participants got two doses of BNT162b2 or mRNA-1273 vaccine.

This receptor was identified in a human donor who received a COVID-19 vaccine. This specimen was CD4+ T cells from PBMCs cultured without peptide, taken after COVID-19 vaccination. The chain carries TRBV29-1 and TRBJ2-7; 7 nucleotides match TRBD1. The CDR3 region has the DNA TGCAGCGTTGGAAGGGACAGTTACGAGCAGTACTTC. It codes for CSVGRDSYEQYF.